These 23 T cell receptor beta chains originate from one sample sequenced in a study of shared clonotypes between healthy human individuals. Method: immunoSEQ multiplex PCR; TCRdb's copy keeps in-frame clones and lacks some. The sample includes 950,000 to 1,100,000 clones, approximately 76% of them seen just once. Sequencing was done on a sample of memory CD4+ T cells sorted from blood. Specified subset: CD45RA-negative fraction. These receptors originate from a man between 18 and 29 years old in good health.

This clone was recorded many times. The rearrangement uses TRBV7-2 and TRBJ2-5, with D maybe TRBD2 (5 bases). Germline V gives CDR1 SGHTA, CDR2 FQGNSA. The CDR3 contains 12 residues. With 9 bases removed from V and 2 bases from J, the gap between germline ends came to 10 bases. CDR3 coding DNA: TGTGCCAGGGTTGGCGGGCAAGAGACCCAGTACTTC. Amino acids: CARVGGQETQYF.

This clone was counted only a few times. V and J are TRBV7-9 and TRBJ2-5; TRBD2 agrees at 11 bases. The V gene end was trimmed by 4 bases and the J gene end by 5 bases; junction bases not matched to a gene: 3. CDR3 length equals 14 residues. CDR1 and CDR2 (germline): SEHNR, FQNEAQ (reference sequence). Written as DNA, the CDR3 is TGTGCCAGCAGCTCTAGCGGGGGGAGGGAGACCCAGTACTTC. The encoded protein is CASSSSGGRETQYF.

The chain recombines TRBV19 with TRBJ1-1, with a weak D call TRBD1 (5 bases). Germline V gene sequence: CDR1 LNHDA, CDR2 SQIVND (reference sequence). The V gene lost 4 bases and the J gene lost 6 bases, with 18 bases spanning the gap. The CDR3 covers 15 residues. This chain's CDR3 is CASSTRTSPEAEAFF. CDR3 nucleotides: TGTGCCAGTAGTACAAGGACATCCCCCGAAGCTGAAGCTTTCTTT.

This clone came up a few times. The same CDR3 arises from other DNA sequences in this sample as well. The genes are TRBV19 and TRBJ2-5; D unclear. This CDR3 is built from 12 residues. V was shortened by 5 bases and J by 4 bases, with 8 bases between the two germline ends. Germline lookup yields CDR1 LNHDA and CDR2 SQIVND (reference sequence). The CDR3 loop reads CASSEGRETQYF. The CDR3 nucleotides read TGTGCCAGTAGTGAAGGTAGAGAGACCCAGTACTTC. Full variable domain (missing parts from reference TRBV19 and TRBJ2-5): DGGITQSPKYLFRKEGQNVTLSCEQNLNHDAMYWYRQDPGQGLRLIYYSQIVNDFQKGDIAEGYSVSREKKESFPLTVTSAQKNPTAFYLCASSEGRETQYFGPGTRLLVL.

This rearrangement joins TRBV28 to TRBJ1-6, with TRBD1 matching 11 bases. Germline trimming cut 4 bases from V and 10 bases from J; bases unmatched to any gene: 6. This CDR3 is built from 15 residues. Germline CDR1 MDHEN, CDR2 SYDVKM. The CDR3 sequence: CASSSPGQGESPLHF. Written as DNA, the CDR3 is TGTGCCAGCAGTTCACCGGGACAGGGGGAATCACCCCTCCACTTT.

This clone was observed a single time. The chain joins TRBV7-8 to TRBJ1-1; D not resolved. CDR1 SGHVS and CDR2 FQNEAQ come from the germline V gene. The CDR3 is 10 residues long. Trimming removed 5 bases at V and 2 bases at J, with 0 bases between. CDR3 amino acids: CASSNTEAFF. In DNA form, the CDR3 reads TGTGCCAGCAGCAACACTGAAGCTTTCTTT. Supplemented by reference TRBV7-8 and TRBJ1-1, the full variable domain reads GAGVSQSPRYKVAKRGQDVALRCDPISGHVSLFWYQQALGQGPEFLTYFQNEAQLDKSGLPSDRFFAERPEGSVSTLKIQRTQQEDSAVYLCASSNTEAFFGQGTRLTVV.

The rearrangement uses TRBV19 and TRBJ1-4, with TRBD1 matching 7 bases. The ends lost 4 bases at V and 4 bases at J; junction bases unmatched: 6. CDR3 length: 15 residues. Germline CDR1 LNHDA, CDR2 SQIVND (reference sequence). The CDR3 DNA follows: TGTGCCAGTAGTAGCACAGGGGTTATTAATGAAAAACTGTTTTTT. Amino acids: CASSSTGVINEKLFF. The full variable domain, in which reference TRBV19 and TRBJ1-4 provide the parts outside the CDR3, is DGGITQSPKYLFRKEGQNVTLSCEQNLNHDAMYWYRQDPGQGLRLIYYSQIVNDFQKGDIAEGYSVSREKKESFPLTVTSAQKNPTAFYLCASSSTGVINEKLFFGSGTQLSVL.

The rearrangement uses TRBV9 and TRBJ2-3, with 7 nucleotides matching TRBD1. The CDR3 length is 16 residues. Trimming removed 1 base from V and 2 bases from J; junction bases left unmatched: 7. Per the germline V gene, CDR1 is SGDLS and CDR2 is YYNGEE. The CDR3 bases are TGTGCCAGCAGCGTAACTACAGGGGTCCTCACAGATACGCAGTATTTT. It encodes CASSVTTGVLTDTQYF.

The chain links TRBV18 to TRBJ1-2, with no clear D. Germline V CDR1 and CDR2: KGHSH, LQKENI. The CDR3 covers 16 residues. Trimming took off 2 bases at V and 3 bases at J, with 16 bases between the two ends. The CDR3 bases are TGTGCCAGCTCACCAATAATGGGTGTTGTGGACTATGGCTACACCTTC. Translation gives CASSPIMGVVDYGYTF.

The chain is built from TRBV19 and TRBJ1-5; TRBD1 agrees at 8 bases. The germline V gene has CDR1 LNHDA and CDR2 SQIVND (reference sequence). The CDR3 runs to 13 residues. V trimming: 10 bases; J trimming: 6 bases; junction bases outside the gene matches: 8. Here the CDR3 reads CAIQGAQGQPQHF. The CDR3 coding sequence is TGTGCCATCCAGGGGGCGCAGGGTCAGCCCCAGCATTTT.

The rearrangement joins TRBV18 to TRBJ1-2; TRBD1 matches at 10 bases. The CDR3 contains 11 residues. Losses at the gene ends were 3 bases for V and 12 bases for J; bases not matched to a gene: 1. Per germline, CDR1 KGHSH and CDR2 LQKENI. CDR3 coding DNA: TGTGCCAGCTCACCGGACAGGGGGGACACCTTC. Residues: CASSPDRGDTF. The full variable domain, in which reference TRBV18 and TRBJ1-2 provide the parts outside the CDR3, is NAGVMQNPRHLVRRRGQEARLRCSPMKGHSHVYWYRQLPEEGLKFMVYLQKENIIDESGMPKERFSAEFPKEGPSILRIQQVVRGDSAAYFCASSPDRGDTFGSGTRLTVV.

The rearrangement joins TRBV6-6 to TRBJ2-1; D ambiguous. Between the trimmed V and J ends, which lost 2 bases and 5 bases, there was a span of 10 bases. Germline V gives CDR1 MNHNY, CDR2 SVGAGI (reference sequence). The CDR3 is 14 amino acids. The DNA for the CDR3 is TGTGCCAGCAGTTACGTCGGATCGCACAATGAGCAGTTCTTC. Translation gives CASSYVGSHNEQFF.

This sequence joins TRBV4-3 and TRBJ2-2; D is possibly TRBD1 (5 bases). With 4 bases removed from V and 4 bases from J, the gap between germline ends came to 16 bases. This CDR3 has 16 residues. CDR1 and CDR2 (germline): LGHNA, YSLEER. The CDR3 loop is CASSPKGNMLTGELFF. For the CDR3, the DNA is TGCGCCAGCAGCCCAAAGGGGAACATGCTCACCGGGGAGCTGTTTTTT.

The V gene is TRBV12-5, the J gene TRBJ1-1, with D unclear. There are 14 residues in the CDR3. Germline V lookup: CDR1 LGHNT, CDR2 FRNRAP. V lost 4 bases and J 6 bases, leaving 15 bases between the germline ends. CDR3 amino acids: CASGSKVVKSEAFF. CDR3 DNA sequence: TGTGCTAGTGGTTCGAAGGTGGTAAAGTCTGAAGCTTTCTTT. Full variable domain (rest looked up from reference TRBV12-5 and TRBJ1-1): DARVTQTPRHKVTEMGQEVTMRCQPILGHNTVFWYRQTMMQGLELLAYFRNRAPLDDSGMPKDRFSAEMPDATLATLKIQPSEPRDSAVYFCASGSKVVKSEAFFGQGTRLTVV.

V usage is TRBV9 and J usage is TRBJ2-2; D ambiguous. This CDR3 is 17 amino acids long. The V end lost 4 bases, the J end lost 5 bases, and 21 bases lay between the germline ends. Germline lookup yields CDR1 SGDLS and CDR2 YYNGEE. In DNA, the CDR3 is TGTGCCAGCAGCTCCAAAGGGCAGGTCATTCGGACCGGGGAGCTGTTTTTT. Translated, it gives CASSSKGQVIRTGELFF.

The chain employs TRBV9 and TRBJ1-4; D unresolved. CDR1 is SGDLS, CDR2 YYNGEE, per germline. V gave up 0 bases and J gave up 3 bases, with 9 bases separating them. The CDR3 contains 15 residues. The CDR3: CASSVGSQSNEKLFF. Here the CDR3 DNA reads TGTGCCAGCAGCGTAGGTTCTCAGTCTAATGAAAAACTGTTTTTT.

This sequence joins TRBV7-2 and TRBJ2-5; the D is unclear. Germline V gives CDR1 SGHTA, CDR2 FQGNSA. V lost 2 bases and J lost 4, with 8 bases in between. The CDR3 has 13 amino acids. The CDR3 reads CASSLMTRETQYF. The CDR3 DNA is TGTGCCAGCAGCTTAATGACGAGAGAGACCCAGTACTTC.

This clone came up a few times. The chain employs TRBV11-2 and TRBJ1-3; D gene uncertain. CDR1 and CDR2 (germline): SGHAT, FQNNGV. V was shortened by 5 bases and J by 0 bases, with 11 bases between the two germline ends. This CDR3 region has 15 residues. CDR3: CASSGRVHSGNTIYF. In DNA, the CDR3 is TGTGCCAGCAGCGGACGGGTGCACTCTGGAAACACCATATATTTT.

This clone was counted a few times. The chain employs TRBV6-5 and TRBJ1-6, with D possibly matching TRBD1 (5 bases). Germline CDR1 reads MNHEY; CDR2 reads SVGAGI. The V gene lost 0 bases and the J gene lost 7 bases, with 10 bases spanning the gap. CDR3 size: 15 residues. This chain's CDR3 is CASSYSRQKNSPLHF. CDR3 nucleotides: TGTGCCAGCAGTTACTCGAGACAGAAGAATTCACCCCTCCACTTT.

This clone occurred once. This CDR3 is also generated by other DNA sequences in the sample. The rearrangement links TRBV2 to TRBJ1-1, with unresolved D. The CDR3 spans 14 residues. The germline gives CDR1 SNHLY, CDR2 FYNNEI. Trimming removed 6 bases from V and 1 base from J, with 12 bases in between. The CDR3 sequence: CASSVTGKNTEAFF. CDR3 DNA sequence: TGTGCCAGCAGCGTAACCGGGAAGAACACTGAAGCTTTCTTT.

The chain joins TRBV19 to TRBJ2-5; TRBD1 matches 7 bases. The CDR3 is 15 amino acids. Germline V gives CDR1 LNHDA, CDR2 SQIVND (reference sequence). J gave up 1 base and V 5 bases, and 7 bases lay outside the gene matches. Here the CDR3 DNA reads TGTGCCAGTAGTCTAATTACAGGGGCCCAAGAGACCCAGTACTTC. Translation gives CASSLITGAQETQYF.

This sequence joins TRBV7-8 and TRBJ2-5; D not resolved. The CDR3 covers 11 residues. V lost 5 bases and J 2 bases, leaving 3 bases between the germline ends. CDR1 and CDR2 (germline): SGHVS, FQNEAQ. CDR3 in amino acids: CASSEQETQYF. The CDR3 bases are TGTGCCAGCAGCGAACAAGAGACCCAGTACTTC.

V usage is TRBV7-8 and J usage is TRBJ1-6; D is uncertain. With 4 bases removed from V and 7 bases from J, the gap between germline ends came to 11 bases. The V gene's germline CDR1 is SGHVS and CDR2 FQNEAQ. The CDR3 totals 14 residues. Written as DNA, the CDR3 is TGTGCCAGCAGCTCCCTCCCCCCAAATTCACCCCTCCACTTT. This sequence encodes CASSSLPPNSPLHF.